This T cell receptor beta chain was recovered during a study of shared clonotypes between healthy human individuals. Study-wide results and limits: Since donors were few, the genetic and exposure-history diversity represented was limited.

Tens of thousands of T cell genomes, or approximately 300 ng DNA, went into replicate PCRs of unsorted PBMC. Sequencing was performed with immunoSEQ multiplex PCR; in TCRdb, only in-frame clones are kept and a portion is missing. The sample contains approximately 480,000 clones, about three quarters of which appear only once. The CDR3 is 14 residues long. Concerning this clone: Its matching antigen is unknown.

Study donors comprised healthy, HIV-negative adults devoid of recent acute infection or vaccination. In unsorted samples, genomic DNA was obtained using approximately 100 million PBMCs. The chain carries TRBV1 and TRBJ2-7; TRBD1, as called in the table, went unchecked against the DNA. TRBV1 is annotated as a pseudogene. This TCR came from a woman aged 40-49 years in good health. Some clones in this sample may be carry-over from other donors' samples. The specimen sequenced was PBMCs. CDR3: CTSSPQGTPPEQYF. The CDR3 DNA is TGCACCAGCAGCCCCCAGGGGACCCCCCCCGAGCAGTACTTC.